This is a list of T cell receptor beta chains from one sample in a study of post-analysis software for immune sequencing data. TCRdb called the PCR reads again in MiXCR, with one record for every CDR3 protein. The repertoire holds more than 450,000 distinct CDR3 sequences, with roughly 47% as singletons. Sequencing was done on a sample of blood. All receptors derive from a girl aged 10 to 17 with multiple sclerosis. The CDR3 runs from the conserved cysteine through the conserved F or W. Size is omitted from some rows. Given values are once, few, many or a class for expanded clones.

v_call	clone_size	j_call	cdr3_aa
TRBV4-1	-	TRBJ2-7	CASRAAGGVKPYEQYF
TRBV27	few	TRBJ2-5	CASSSFSVKETQYF
TRBV4-1	-	TRBJ2-1	CASSQDRRTLNSDEQFF
TRBV5-1	-	TRBJ2-3	CASSLTDMQYF
TRBV3-1	-	TRBJ2-7	CASSQAGGPLTYEQYF
TRBV7-2	-	TRBJ2-1	CASSLTGGTYNEQFF
TRBV20-1	few	TRBJ2-7	CSAESHEDYEQYF
TRBV10-2	few	TRBJ2-7	CASSESRTSGVPMSEQYF
TRBV4-1	few	TRBJ2-1	CASGERLAGVYNEQFF
TRBV11-3	-	TRBJ2-1	CASSLRAGGAGQFF
TRBV12-3/TRBV12-4	-	TRBJ1-5	CASSPAGVRGGQGNQPQHF
TRBV20-1	few	-	CSAARTGNEQYF
TRBV5-6	-	TRBJ1-2	CASSPFSGNYGYTF
TRBV4-1	-	TRBJ1-1	CASSHEGTSGAEAFF
TRBV10-3	few	TRBJ1-1	CAITPGPPYGGTEAFF